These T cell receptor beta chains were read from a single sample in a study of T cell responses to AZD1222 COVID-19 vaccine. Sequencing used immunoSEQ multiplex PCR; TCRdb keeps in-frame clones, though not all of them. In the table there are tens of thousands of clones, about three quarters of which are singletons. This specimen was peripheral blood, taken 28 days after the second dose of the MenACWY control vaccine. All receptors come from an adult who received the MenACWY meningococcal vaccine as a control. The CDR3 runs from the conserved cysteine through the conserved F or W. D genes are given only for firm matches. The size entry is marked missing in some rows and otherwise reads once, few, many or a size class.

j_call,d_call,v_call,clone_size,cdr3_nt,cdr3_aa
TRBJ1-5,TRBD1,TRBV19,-,TGTGCCAGTAACTCTCCTTTCAGGGGGATTAGCAATCAGCCCCAGCATTTT,CASNSPFRGISNQPQHF
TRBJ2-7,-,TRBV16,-,TGTGCCAGCAGCCAAACCGGGACTCGCGAGCAGTACTTC,CASSQTGTREQYF
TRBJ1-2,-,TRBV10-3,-,TGTGCCATCAGTGAGCTCCGTCGTCACCTTACGCTTAGGGGCTACACCTTC,CAISELRRHLTLRGYTF
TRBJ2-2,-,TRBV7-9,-,TGTGCCAGCAGCTTAGTCGGGCAGATTTACACCGGGGAGCTGTTTTTT,CASSLVGQIYTGELFF
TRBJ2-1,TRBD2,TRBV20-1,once,TGCAGTGCTAGTGGAGCGGGGGATGAGCAGTTCTTC,CSASGAGDEQFF
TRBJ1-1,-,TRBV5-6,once,TGTGCCAGCAGCGGGGGACTTCTGGGTACAGCTTTCTTT,CASSGGLLGTAFF
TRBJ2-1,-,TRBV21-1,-,TGTGCCAGCAGCGGGGAGCGGTTCTTC,CASSGERFF
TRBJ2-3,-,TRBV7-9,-,TGTGCCAGCAGCTTAGGAGGGACGGTGAGCACAGATACGCAGTATTTT,CASSLGGTVSTDTQYF
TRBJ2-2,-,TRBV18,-,TGTGCCAGCTCACCACGGGCGGGGGCCAACACCGGGGAGCTGTTTTTT,CASSPRAGANTGELFF
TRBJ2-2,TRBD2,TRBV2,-,TGTGCCAGCAGGAGGGCTAGCGGGCAGAACACCGGGGAGCTGTTTTTT,CASRRASGQNTGELFF
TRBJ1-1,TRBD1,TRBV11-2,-,TGTGCCAGCAGCTTCTTGACAGGGGGCACTGAAGCTTTCTTT,CASSFLTGGTEAFF
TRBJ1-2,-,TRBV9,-,TGTGCCAGCAGCGCGGTGGCTGACGGACCGAGCTACACCTTC,CASSAVADGPSYTF
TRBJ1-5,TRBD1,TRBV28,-,TGTGCCAGCAGTCCCCCGACAGGGTATAGCAATCAGCCCCAGCATTTT,CASSPPTGYSNQPQHF
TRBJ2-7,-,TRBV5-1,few,TGCGCCAGCAGCGTGGACAGCGTCTCCTACGAGCAGTACTTC,CASSVDSVSYEQYF
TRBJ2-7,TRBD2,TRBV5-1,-,TGCGCCAGCAGCTTCGGACTAGCGGGTTACGAGCAGTACTTC,CASSFGLAGYEQYF
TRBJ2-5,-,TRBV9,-,TGTGCCAGCAGCGTAGGTGGTTCCCAAGAGACCCAGTACTTC,CASSVGGSQETQYF
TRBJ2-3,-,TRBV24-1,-,TGTGCCACCAGTGATTTGAGGGATACGCAGTATTTT,CATSDLRDTQYF
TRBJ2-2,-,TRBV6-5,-,TGTGCCGTGAGGGGTAACACCGGGGAGCTGTTTTTT,CAVRGNTGELFF
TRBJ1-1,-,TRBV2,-,TGTGGCGTGGGGGACACTGAAGCTTTCTTT,CGVGDTEAFF
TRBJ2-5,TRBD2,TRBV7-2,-,TGTGCCAGCAGCTTTCGCGGGAGGAATTCGGGCGAGACCCAGTACTTC,CASSFRGRNSGETQYF
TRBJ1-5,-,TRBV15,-,TGTGCCACCAGCAGAGATGGGACGGGGATAGGTCAGCCCCAGCATTTT,CATSRDGTGIGQPQHF
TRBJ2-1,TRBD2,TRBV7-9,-,TGTGCCAGCAGCCCCCTAGCGGGAGGGCAGGATGAGCAGTTCTTC,CASSPLAGGQDEQFF
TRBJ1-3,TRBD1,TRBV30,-,TGTGCCTGGAGACGGGTGGACAGGGAAGGAAACACCATATATTTT,CAWRRVDREGNTIYF
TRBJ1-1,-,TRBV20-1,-,TGCAGTGCTAGTATTTCGGGATTGCCCACTGAAGCTTTCTTT,CSASISGLPTEAFF
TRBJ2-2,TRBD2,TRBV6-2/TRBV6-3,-,TGTGCCAGCAGTCTACTAGCGGGAGGGACCGGGGAGCTGTTTTTT,CASSLLAGGTGELFF
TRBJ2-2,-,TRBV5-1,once,TGCGCCTCTGCGGGTACGGGGCTGGGGAACACCGGGGAGCTGTTTTTT,CASAGTGLGNTGELFF
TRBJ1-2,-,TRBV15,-,TGTGCCACCAGCAGAGATTCCGGGCAGTCCTATGGCTACACCTTC,CATSRDSGQSYGYTF
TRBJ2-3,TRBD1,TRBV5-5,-,TGTGCCAGCGGACAGGGGGACACAGATACGCAGTATTTT,CASGQGDTDTQYF
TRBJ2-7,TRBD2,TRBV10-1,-,TGCGCCAGCCGGGCTAGCGGGTCCTACGAGCAGTACTTC,CASRASGSYEQYF
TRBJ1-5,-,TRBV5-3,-,TGTGCCAGAAGCTTGGCTGGGCAGGGGACCAATCAGCCCCAGCATTTT,CARSLAGQGTNQPQHF